This TCR beta chain originates from a study of cytomegalovirus exposure and HLA in healthy donors. This CDR3 region has 13 residues. The ends were cut back, 5 bases at V and 10 bases at J, with 12 bases in the middle. Germline V CDR1 and CDR2: MNHEY, SMNVEV (reference sequence). The PCR had 60 Vbeta and 13 Jbeta primers. Assay: immunoSEQ multiplex PCR; the TCRdb copy retains only in-frame clones and omits some. This table holds about 69,000 clones, about 80% found once. This rearrangement joins TRBV27 to TRBJ1-6; D unresolved. The receptor was derived from a man younger than 30 in good health and CMV-seronegative. The sequenced material came from PBMCs. The CDR3 coding sequence is TGTGCCAGCAGTCCGACCAGGAACTCACCCCTCCACTTT. It translates to CASSPTRNSPLHF.